In this sample, the clone carrying this T cell receptor beta chain turned up once. The data stem from a study of blood T cell repertoires in COVID-19. Only in-frame clones appear in the TCRdb table, and some are missing; sequencing was by immunoSEQ multiplex PCR. The data show tens of thousands of clones, with roughly 92% seen just once and about 0.4% held by the top ten. This CDR3 has 16 residues. V was clipped by 2 bases and J by 4 bases; unmatched bases: 9. CDR1 and CDR2 (germline): MGHRA, YSYEKL. The chain combines TRBV4-1 with TRBJ1-2, with TRBD1 matching 8 bases. This receptor was obtained from a man aged 45-60 years with COVID-19, enrolled during active disease. Sequencing used peripheral blood. CDR3 amino acids: CASSQNVDRAPYGYTF. The CDR3 region has the DNA TGCGCCAGCAGCCAAAACGTGGACAGGGCCCCCTATGGCTACACCTTC.